This T cell receptor beta chain originates from a study of T cell repertoires in cytomegalovirus infection. Study at large: Recently identified HLA-C-restricted CMV epitopes were among the peptides used. TCR beta signatures that were public indicated CMV infection and matching HLA type. Study-wide results and limits: Individuals carrying CMV plus the relevant HLA were identified by cumulative frequency of public TCR beta families. Clonotypes of TCR beta that were HLA-C-restricted and CMV-specific dominated the ex vivo response.

The CDR3 has 14 amino acids. The germline CDR1 and CDR2 sequences are LNHDA and SQIVND (reference sequence). V was cut by 2 bases and J by 8 bases, with 15 bases left in between. In TCRdb, the reads were re-called with MiXCR into one record per CDR3 protein. The table records 75,000 to 100,000 distinct CDR3 sequences, around 49% of them present only once. To note about this clonotype: Its antigen is unidentified.

The material sequenced was CD8+ T cells from cultured PBMCs, taken from culture after CMV antigen stimulation. The V call is TRBV19, the J call TRBJ1-1; D gene unclear. The source of this sequence is a human donor in good health (CMV status not recorded). Some clones in this sample may be carry-over from other donors' samples. The CDR3 DNA is TGTGCCAGTAGTATAAAAAAGAGGGAGGAAGAAGCTTTCTTT. Translation: CASSIKKREEEAFF.